Shown below are 18 T cell receptor beta chains from a single sample sequenced in a study of technical replicates of blood from several donors. The method was immunoSEQ multiplex PCR; TCRdb's version includes in-frame clones alone and lacks a portion of them. The sample holds more than 70,000 clones, about 92% seen once. Sequenced sample: T cells isolated from PBMCs. The receptors come from a human donor in good health.

The V and J genes are TRBV19 and TRBJ2-2, with no clear D. CDR1 LNHDA and CDR2 SQIVND come from the germline V gene (reference sequence). The V and J ends lost 3 bases and 5 bases respectively, with 4 bases between them. This CDR3 region has 12 residues. The CDR3 loop reads CASSMRTGELFF. DNA of the CDR3: TGTGCCAGTAGTATGAGGACCGGGGAGCTGTTTTTT.

The chain uses TRBV4-1 and TRBJ1-6; possibly TRBD1 for D (6 bases). V gave up 10 bases and J gave up 7 bases, with 20 bases separating them. CDR1 and CDR2 (germline): MGHRA, YSYEKL. The length of the CDR3 is 15 residues. The CDR3 DNA sequence: TGCGCCACCAAGCTCCGGGACAAGGCCAATTCACCCCTCCACTTT. Translating gives CATKLRDKANSPLHF.

The chain links TRBV11-3 to TRBJ2-2; D perhaps matches TRBD1 (6 bases). The CDR3 extends over 18 amino acids. Per the germline V gene, CDR1 is SGHNT and CDR2 is YENEEA. Trimming removed 0 bases at V and 4 bases at J, with 18 bases between. DNA for the CDR3: TGTGCCAGCAGCTTAGAAGGCTTAGGACAGCGGCGCACCGGGGAGCTGTTTTTT. Translated, it gives CASSLEGLGQRRTGELFF.

The genes are TRBV6-1 and TRBJ2-3; D is unresolved. Germline assignment: CDR1 MNHNS and CDR2 SASEGT. CDR3 length: 13 amino acids. With 3 bases removed from V and 2 bases from J, the gap between germline ends came to 6 bases. The CDR3 region has the DNA TGTGCCAGCAGTGATATTTACACAGATACGCAGTATTTT. Protein sequence: CASSDIYTDTQYF.

About this clone itself: Compared with germline, one end of the junction differs, possibly owing to a read error. This rearrangement joins TRBV6-5 to TRBJ1-1; no definite D call. Germline V lookup: CDR1 MNHEY, CDR2 SVGAGI. The CDR3 has 13 amino acids. Here the CDR3 reads CASTPSRSTEAFF. CDR3 in DNA: TGTGCAAGCACACCCAGTCGAAGCACTGAAGCTTTCTTT.

V usage is TRBV18 and J usage is TRBJ1-5, with TRBD1 matching over 7 bases. Germline-derived CDR1 and CDR2 are KGHSH and LQKENI. This CDR3 has 16 amino acids. Trimming at V came to 4 bases and at J to 0 bases, leaving 6 bases not matched to a gene. In nucleotides, the CDR3 is TGTGCCAGCTCACAAATGGACAGGTATAGCAATCAGCCCCAGCATTTT. It specifies CASSQMDRYSNQPQHF.

The chain couples TRBV5-6 to TRBJ2-5; 11 bases match TRBD2. This CDR3 is built from 15 residues. Unmatched junction bases numbered 6, after V lost 3 bases and J lost 5 bases. CDR1 is SGHDT, CDR2 YYEEEE, per germline. The CDR3 is CASSSVLAGGETQYF. The CDR3 coding sequence is TGTGCCAGCAGCTCCGTCCTAGCGGGGGGTGAGACCCAGTACTTC.

The V and J genes are TRBV6-1 and TRBJ2-7; 11 bases map to TRBD2. Trimming at V came to 6 bases and at J to 0 bases, leaving 4 bases not matched to a gene. CDR1 and CDR2 (germline): MNHNS, SASEGT. This CDR3 contains 15 residues. This CDR3 is CASRRLAGSSYEQYF. The DNA of the CDR3 is TGTGCCAGCAGAAGACTAGCGGGGAGCTCCTACGAGCAGTACTTC.

V and J are TRBV18 and TRBJ2-5, with D possibly matching TRBD2 (6 bases). Germline values: CDR1 KGHSH, CDR2 LQKENI. Between the trimmed V and J ends, which lost 4 bases and 4 bases, there was a span of 16 bases. CDR3 size: 15 residues. DNA of the CDR3: TGTGCCAGCTCACTCCTCGGGGACTTAGGAGAGACCCAGTACTTC. Residues: CASSLLGDLGETQYF.

This chain joins TRBV11-2 and TRBJ1-1, with 12 positions matching TRBD1. The length of the CDR3 is 17 residues. V was clipped by 6 bases and J by 1 base; unmatched bases: 9. Germline CDR1 reads SGHAT; CDR2 reads FQNNGV. Here the CDR3 reads CASRRRDRGQENTEAFF. CDR3 coding DNA: TGTGCCAGCAGGAGGAGGGACAGGGGGCAGGAGAACACTGAAGCTTTCTTT.

The chain is built from TRBV11-2 and TRBJ1-1; D not resolved. CDR1 and CDR2 (germline): SGHAT, FQNNGV. The CDR3 spans 15 residues. V was cut by 0 bases and J by 2 bases, with 10 bases left in between. The CDR3 region has the DNA TGTGCCAGCAGCTTAGAGGTTACACTAAACACTGAAGCTTTCTTT. Encoded protein: CASSLEVTLNTEAFF.

This clone has just one count. The chain joins TRBV15 to TRBJ1-1, with TRBD1 matching 9 bases. The CDR3 extends over 14 amino acids. J was trimmed by 5 bases and V by 6 bases; bases with no gene match: 7. Germline CDR1 LNHNV, CDR2 YYDKDF (reference sequence). CDR3 nucleotides: TGTGCCACCAGTGACAGGGGGAGGTTTACTGAAGCTTTCTTT. Its protein is CATSDRGRFTEAFF. Filled out from reference TRBV15 and TRBJ1-1, the complete variable domain reads DAMVIQNPRYQVTQFGKPVTLSCSQTLNHNVMYWYQQKSSQAPKLLFHYYDKDFNNEADTPDNFQSRRPNTSFCFLDIRSPGLGDTAMYLCATSDRGRFTEAFFGQGTRLTVV.

This rearrangement joins TRBV11-2 to TRBJ2-1, with 10 bases aligning to TRBD2. Germline V lookup: CDR1 SGHAT, CDR2 FQNNGV. The V segment lost 4 bases and the J segment 4 bases; nucleotides outside the gene matches: 4. This CDR3 region has 15 residues. CDR3 in DNA: TGTGCCAGCAGCTCGACTAGCGGGTTGTACAATGAGCAGTTCTTC. This codes for CASSSTSGLYNEQFF.

This clone was counted only a few times. The chain couples TRBV9 to TRBJ2-7; TRBD2 matches 16 bases. CDR3 size: 19 residues. Per germline, CDR1 SGDLS and CDR2 YYNGEE. Trimming took 4 bases from V and 1 from J; bases not matched to a gene: 11. The CDR3 protein is CASSPRSGLAGGPSYEQYF. The CDR3 DNA follows: TGTGCCAGCAGCCCTAGGTCGGGACTAGCGGGAGGGCCATCCTACGAGCAGTACTTC.

The chain links TRBV2 to TRBJ2-7, with 11 bases that match TRBD2. V dropped 7 bases and J dropped 0; count of bases not matched to a gene: 14. This CDR3 spans 18 amino acids. Per germline, CDR1 SNHLY and CDR2 FYNNEI. The CDR3 DNA sequence: TGTGCCAGCACCGACATCCTAGCGGGGGGCCTTAGCTCCTACGAGCAGTACTTC. Its protein is CASTDILAGGLSSYEQYF.

The J gene is TRBJ1-3, the V gene TRBV5-6; D not certain. The V gene's germline CDR1 is SGHDT and CDR2 YYEEEE. The V and J ends lost 4 bases and 2 bases respectively, with 16 bases between them. This CDR3 is 16 amino acids long. The CDR3 DNA reads as TGTGCCAGCAGCCCCCGGCGGGCTCTCACTGGAAACACCATATATTTT. The encoded protein is CASSPRRALTGNTIYF.

The V call is TRBV5-6, the J call TRBJ1-2, with 7 bases matching TRBD1. The CDR3 extends over 14 amino acids. Germline V gene data show CDR1 as SGHDT and CDR2 as YYEEEE. J gave up 4 bases and V 4 bases, and 7 bases lay outside the gene matches. The CDR3 here is CASSPTDRVYGYTF. The DNA for the CDR3 is TGTGCCAGCAGCCCAACCGACAGGGTCTATGGCTACACCTTC.

The chain employs TRBV19 and TRBJ2-2; TRBD1 is a possible D gene (5 bases). The V end lost 11 bases, the J end lost 8 bases, and 18 bases lay between the germline ends. CDR1 is LNHDA, CDR2 SQIVND, per germline (reference sequence). This CDR3 has 13 residues. The CDR3 DNA is TGTGCCTCTTCGTCCAGGGTTGAGGGGGAGCTGTTTTTT. Translating it yields CASSSRVEGELFF.